Below, 31 T cell receptor beta chains from the same sample are listed, as sequenced in a study of T cells in Graves' hyperthyroidism and ophthalmopathy (dated by TCRdb to between 2018 and 2020). The protocol used for the library was multiplex PCR. This sample was sequenced with an Illumina HiSeq 2000. The TCR beta CDR3 regions were amplified from the RNA transcripts. A first-round RT-PCR of the TCR CDR3 used the HTBI primer set with the Qiagen OneStep RT-PCR kit. The public sequencing data were trimmed at Q25 with fastp and processed into clonotypes with MiXCR by TCRdb, which kept only in-frame beta chains. Each CDR3 protein appears once, grouped with its most common genes and DNA. This sample comprises 600,000 to 700,000 distinct CDR3 sequences, over 12% of them detected only once. The ten top clones hold around 4.5% of the sample. Sample: blood. The receptor set was obtained from a woman aged 40 to 50 with Graves' ophthalmopathy.

Ten or more counts support this clonotype. The chain recombines TRBV5-1 with TRBJ1-1; possible D gene TRBD1, 6 bases. Looked up from germline, CDR1 is SGHRS and CDR2 is YFSETQ. The V gene lost 0 bases and the J gene lost 0 bases, with 9 bases spanning the gap. The CDR3 is made up of 15 amino acids. CDR3 loop: CASSLETGMNTEAFF. The CDR3 nucleotides read TGCGCCAGCAGCTTGGAGACAGGAATGAACACTGAAGCTTTCTTT.

Many counts were recorded for this clonotype. The genes are TRBV7-2 and TRBJ1-6, with D perhaps TRBD1 (6 bases). CDR3 length: 16 amino acids. The V gene's germline CDR1 is SGHTA and CDR2 FQGNSA. V lost 7 bases and J lost 7, with 20 bases in between. CDR3 loop: CASTTTGRGLNSPLHF. CDR3 sequence (DNA): TGTGCCAGCACAACCACCGGCAGGGGATTAAATTCACCCCTCCACTTT.

This clonotype occurred many times. The gene calls are TRBV5-5 and TRBJ1-5, with D possibly being TRBD1 (5 bases). V was cut by 0 bases and J by 3 bases, with 13 bases left in between. Per the germline V gene, CDR1 is SGHKS and CDR2 is YYEKEE (reference sequence). This CDR3 spans 16 amino acids. This CDR3 reads CASSLEGPPFNQPQHF. The CDR3 DNA follows: TGTGCCAGCAGCTTGGAGGGACCTCCTTTCAATCAGCCCCAGCATTTT.

This clonotype has a handful of counts. CDR3 sequence reads: CASSQGGVNTEAFF. The CDR3 nucleotides read TGTGCCAGCAGCCAAGGGGGCGTGAACACTGAAGCTTTCTTT. The chain carries TRBV7-2 and TRBJ1-1; 7 bases match TRBD1. V lost 5 bases, J lost 0 bases, and 3 bases stayed unmatched. Germline lookup yields CDR1 SGHTA and CDR2 FQGNSA. The CDR3 totals 14 residues.

The gene calls are TRBV4-1 and TRBJ1-5; D is unresolved. The CDR3 has 16 amino acids. Trimming stripped 1 base from V and 4 bases from J, with 14 bases between. Germline CDR1 and CDR2: MGHRA and YSYEKL. CDR3 sequence: CASSQGGGHGNQPQHF. The DNA for the CDR3 is TGCGCCAGCAGCCAAGGAGGAGGGCACGGAAATCAGCCCCAGCATTTT.

This clonotype was seen many times. The chain is built from TRBV7-9 and TRBJ1-1; D is unresolved. Trimming left V 7 bases short and J 4 bases short, with 16 bases between. The CDR3 covers 14 residues. Per the germline V gene, CDR1 is SEHNR and CDR2 is FQNEAQ (reference sequence). The CDR3 sequence is CASTRPTLGTEAFF. CDR3 DNA sequence: TGTGCCAGCACCAGACCGACTCTTGGCACTGAAGCTTTCTTT.

This clonotype was recorded many times. The chain is built from TRBV15 and TRBJ2-5; D not resolved. V shed 9 bases and J shed 2 bases, with 16 bases lying between them. Per germline, CDR1 LNHNV and CDR2 YYDKDF (reference sequence). The CDR3 runs 14 residues. The CDR3 loop reads CATRLGTAQETQYF. The DNA of the CDR3 is TGTGCCACAAGGTTGGGAACAGCACAAGAGACCCAGTACTTC.

In DNA, the CDR3 is TGCGCCAGCAGCCCGTATAGCGGGAGGGGGCAAGAGACCCAGTACTTC. Encoded protein: CASSPYSGRGQETQYF. The rearrangement uses TRBV4-3 and TRBJ2-5, with 11 bases identical to TRBD2. This CDR3 contains 16 residues. CDR1 is LGHNA and CDR2 is YSLEER in the germline V gene. The ends lost 4 bases at V and 2 bases at J; junction bases unmatched: 6.

This clonotype was seen repeatedly, ten times or more. This rearrangement joins TRBV12-3 or TRBV12-4 to TRBJ2-7; 8 nucleotides align to TRBD2. The junction had 11 bases not matched to a gene; V was cut back by 5 bases and J by 5 bases. This CDR3 contains 15 residues. CDR3 protein: CASSPRLATRHEQYF. Here the CDR3 DNA reads TGTGCCAGCAGTCCAAGACTAGCGACGAGACACGAGCAGTACTTC.

This clonotype was seen repeatedly, ten times or more. The chain has TRBV11-2 and TRBJ2-7, with TRBD2 matching over 11 bases. This CDR3 is built from 15 residues. Unmatched junction bases numbered 8, after V lost 5 bases and J lost 5 bases. The V gene's germline CDR1 is SGHAT and CDR2 FQNNGV. The DNA for the CDR3 is TGTGCCAGCAGCGTGACTAGCGGGAACCTCAACGAGCAGTACTTC. Translated: CASSVTSGNLNEQYF.

This clonotype was detected many times. V usage is TRBV6-2 or TRBV6-3 and J usage is TRBJ2-7; 11 nucleotides line up with TRBD2. Germline V lookup: CDR1 MNHEY, CDR2 SVGEGT. V trimming: 6 bases; J trimming: 7 bases; junction bases outside the gene matches: 8. This CDR3 region has 14 residues. CDR3 sequence (DNA): TGTGCCAGCAGCTTTACTAGCGGGAGCCTTGAGCAGTACTTC. As protein: CASSFTSGSLEQYF.

On this clonotype itself: A read error is possible here, since a much larger clone lies one base away. The gene calls are TRBV5-1 and TRBJ2-7; possibly TRBD2 for D (6 bases). CDR3 length: 14 amino acids. Germline V CDR1 and CDR2: SGHRS, YFSETQ. The CDR3: CTSSPGRGGYEQYF. The CDR3, as DNA: TGCACCAGCAGCCCCGGACGGGGAGGCTACGAGCAGTACTTC.

This clonotype was seen many times. The chain uses TRBV6-1 and TRBJ2-7; 7 positions agree with TRBD2. V was pared by 2 bases and J by 3 bases, with 10 bases of the junction left unmatched. This CDR3 has 16 residues. CDR1 and CDR2 from the germline V gene are MNHNS and SASEGT. This CDR3 is CASSELTGTNFYEQYF. The CDR3 DNA follows: TGTGCCAGCAGTGAACTCACCGGGACTAACTTCTACGAGCAGTACTTC.

This clonotype showed up many times. The chain links TRBV6-1 to TRBJ1-1; D is uncertain. The CDR3 extends over 14 amino acids. The ends were cut back, 6 bases at V and 1 base at J, with 12 bases in the middle. Germline loops: CDR1 MNHNS, CDR2 SASEGT. The CDR3 DNA reads as TGTGCCAGCAGCATCCCAGGAACGAACACTGAAGCTTTCTTT. Protein product: CASSIPGTNTEAFF.

This clonotype was found a few times. The junction departs from germline at one end; a sequencing error may be responsible. CDR3 loop: CASSQEDRVNTEAFF. The CDR3 coding sequence is TGTGCCAGCAGCCAAGAGGACAGGGTGAATACTGAAGCTTTCTTT. This rearrangement joins TRBV4-2 to TRBJ1-1, with 8 bases that match TRBD1. Germline values: CDR1 LGHNA, CDR2 YNFKEQ. This CDR3 contains 15 residues.

This clonotype was seen repeatedly, ten times or more. DNA for the CDR3: TGTGCCAGCAGTCAGGGCTCGTTTCAGGGAGTTCAGTACTTC. Residues: CASSQGSFQGVQYF. V and J are TRBV6-1 and TRBJ2-7; the D gene could be TRBD1 or TRBD2 (5 bases each). This CDR3 has 14 residues. Trimming stripped 5 bases from V and 10 bases from J, with 21 bases between. Germline V CDR1 and CDR2: MNHNS, SASEGT.

The table lists this clonotype with many counts. The chain couples TRBV27 to TRBJ2-7; D is unclear. Looked up from germline, CDR1 is MNHEY and CDR2 is SMNVEV (reference sequence). The CDR3 sequence is 14 residues long. Trimming took 0 bases from V and 7 from J, leaving 13 bases between them. CDR3 nucleotide sequence: TGTGCCAGCAGTTTATCACTGGCAGGCGCTGAGCAGTACTTC. It specifies CASSLSLAGAEQYF.

This clonotype was detected ten times or more. V gene TRBV28 combines with J gene TRBJ1-2; the D gene is possibly TRBD1 (5 bases). Germline lookup yields CDR1 MDHEN and CDR2 SYDVKM. V was shortened by 10 bases and J by 3 bases, with 24 bases between the two germline ends. The CDR3 runs 16 residues. The CDR3 reads CATKSYSGLADYGYTF. CDR3 bases: TGTGCCACAAAGTCATACTCAGGGTTGGCGGACTATGGCTACACCTTC.

This clonotype has just a few counts. This chain joins TRBV7-2 and TRBJ2-5; possibly TRBD2 for D (6 bases). The CDR3 has 15 amino acids. V was pared by 5 bases and J by 0 bases, with 13 bases between. CDR1 is SGHTA and CDR2 is FQGNSA in the germline V gene. For the CDR3, the DNA is TGTGCCAGCAGCCCAGGGACTTGGTACCAAGAGACCCAGTACTTC. Its protein product is CASSPGTWYQETQYF.

This clonotype was seen a single time. V gene TRBV13 combines with J gene TRBJ1-3, with a possible D match to TRBD1 (6 bases). Trimming took 4 bases from V and 0 from J, leaving 16 bases between them. The CDR3 is 17 residues long. The germline V gene has CDR1 PRHDT and CDR2 FYEKMQ (reference sequence). CDR3: CASSSTLGGTSGNTIYF. The CDR3 DNA is TGTGCCAGCAGCTCTACCCTAGGGGGAACCTCTGGAAACACCATATATTTT.

At least ten counts were recorded for this clonotype. This CDR3 reads CASTPWSGRGTGELFF. The CDR3 DNA is TGTGCCAGCACCCCCTGGAGCGGGAGGGGCACCGGGGAGCTGTTTTTT. The genes are TRBV12-3 or TRBV12-4 and TRBJ2-2, with 10 bases aligning to TRBD2. V was pared by 7 bases and J by 4 bases, with 9 bases of the junction left unmatched. The length of the CDR3 is 16 residues.

This clonotype was counted ten times or more. The chain combines TRBV30 with TRBJ1-5; D is unclear. V lost 3 bases and J 0 bases, leaving 21 bases between the germline ends. Germline V CDR1 and CDR2: GTSNPN, SVGIG (reference sequence). The CDR3 runs to 18 residues. As DNA, the CDR3 is TGTGCCTGGAGCCGGAGTCGCACTGTCACTTATAGCAATCAGCCCCAGCATTTT. Residues: CAWSRSRTVTYSNQPQHF.

This clonotype has only a few counts. This chain joins TRBV6-2 or TRBV6-3 and TRBJ1-2, with D tentatively TRBD1 (6 bases). The ends were cut back, 6 bases at V and 8 bases at J, with 16 bases in the middle. The CDR3 spans 13 residues. The germline gives CDR1 MNHEY, CDR2 SVGEGT. The CDR3 protein is CASSARNRDGYTF. In nucleotides, the CDR3 is TGTGCCAGCAGCGCAAGAAACAGGGACGGCTACACCTTC.

This clonotype was detected many times. This chain joins TRBV15 and TRBJ2-5; D is unclear. The V gene lost 0 bases and the J gene lost 1 base, with 12 bases spanning the gap. The CDR3 is made up of 16 amino acids. Germline values: CDR1 LNHNV, CDR2 YYDKDF (reference sequence). The CDR3 protein is CATSRDPLAGQETQYF. For the CDR3, the DNA is TGTGCCACCAGCAGAGACCCTCTGGCAGGCCAAGAGACCCAGTACTTC.

This clonotype was recorded many times. This chain joins TRBV6-5 and TRBJ1-1; D not certain. This CDR3 contains 14 residues. CDR1 MNHEY and CDR2 SVGAGI come from the germline V gene. The V end was cut by 5 bases, the J end by 1 base, with 11 bases between. The chain's CDR3 is CASSHDPANTEAFF. DNA for the CDR3: TGTGCCAGCAGTCACGATCCGGCGAACACTGAAGCTTTCTTT.

The genes are TRBV6-1 and TRBJ2-5, with 7 bases matching TRBD1. This CDR3 is 15 amino acids long. From germline, CDR1 is MNHNS and CDR2 SASEGT. V lost 4 bases and J lost 2; bases outside the gene matches: 7. For the CDR3, the DNA is TGTGCCAGCAGTGTGTGGGGACAGCCACAAGAGACCCAGTACTTC. It codes for CASSVWGQPQETQYF.

This clonotype was recorded many times. The V gene is TRBV28, the J gene TRBJ1-3; 7 positions match TRBD1. This CDR3 is 15 amino acids long. Looked up from germline, CDR1 is MDHEN and CDR2 is SYDVKM. Unmatched junction bases numbered 5, after V lost 5 bases and J lost 1 base. The CDR3: CASSDRVRSGNTIYF. CDR3 nucleotides: TGTGCCAGCAGTGACAGGGTACGGTCTGGAAACACCATATATTTT.

Details on this clonotype: A much larger clone differs by one base, so this may be a read error. The chain employs TRBV6-1 and TRBJ2-2; D might be TRBD2 (5 bases). This CDR3 is built from 13 residues. Germline V gives CDR1 MNHNS, CDR2 SASEGT. This CDR3 is CAISGRFAGELFF. Here the CDR3 DNA reads TGTGCCATCAGTGGGAGATTCGCCGGGGAGCTGTTTTTT.

In its sample, this clonotype was seen many times. J is TRBJ1-5 and V is TRBV7-8; no reliable D call. This CDR3 contains 16 residues. Germline assignment: CDR1 SGHVS and CDR2 FQNEAQ. The V and J ends lost 1 base and 11 bases respectively, with 21 bases between them. CDR3 coding DNA: TGTGCCAGCAGCTTAGTACTTGTCCCGGGTCTTACGGCCCAGCATTTT. It codes for CASSLVLVPGLTAQHF.

This clonotype was counted many times. The genes are TRBV25-1 and TRBJ1-4; tentatively, D is TRBD1 (6 bases). Germline values: CDR1 MGHDK, CDR2 SYGVNS. The V and J ends lost 1 base and 7 bases respectively, with 13 bases between them. The CDR3 runs to 15 residues. The chain's CDR3 is CASSELAGESEKLFF. CDR3 DNA sequence: TGTGCCAGCAGTGAATTGGCAGGGGAGAGTGAAAAACTGTTTTTT.

This clonotype was recorded at least ten times. This chain links TRBV7-3 with TRBJ2-2, with D unresolved. This CDR3 has 13 amino acids. V lost 3 bases and J lost 6, with 8 bases in between. Germline V CDR1 and CDR2: SGHTA, FQGTGA. CDR3 sequence reads: CASSFSFSGELFF. In DNA form, the CDR3 reads TGTGCCAGCAGCTTTAGCTTTTCCGGGGAGCTGTTTTTT. The full variable domain, with the rest looked up from reference TRBV7-3 and TRBJ2-2, is GAGVSQTPSNKVTEKGKYVELRCDPISGHTALYWYRQSLGQGPEFLIYFQGTGAADDSGLPNDRFFAVRPEGSVSTLKIQRTERGDSAVYLCASSFSFSGELFFGEGSRLTVL.